This T cell receptor beta chain was profiled in a study of blood T cell repertoires in COVID-19. Whole-study context: The United States, Italy and Spain supplied acute and convalescent COVID-19 samples. Sample material is recorded as cDNA or gDNA derived from T cells, B-cell-depleted T cells, or PBMCs.

In germline, CDR1 is MNHEY, CDR2 SMNVEV (reference sequence). The CDR3 has 16 residues. V was clipped by 5 bases and J by 0 bases, with 16 bases between them. Seattle's cohort entered during active infection and was followed longitudinally. Study processing details: The authors estimated nucleated cell counts from reference gene primer amplification. Only in-frame clones appear in the TCRdb table, and some are missing; sequencing was by immunoSEQ multiplex PCR. Clone size and the V and J calls come from that table; the DNA yielded D and trimming. This sample has under 350,000 clones; over 75% occur once, and the top ten carry approximately 7.5%.

This TCR derives from a woman aged 25 to 45 with COVID-19, enrolled during active disease. The sequencing sample was made of peripheral blood. This chain joins TRBV27 and TRBJ1-1; D perhaps matches TRBD1 (6 bases). The CDR3 protein is CASSQAGRGLNTEAFF. The CDR3 coding sequence is TGTGCCAGCAGTCAGGCCGGGCGGGGGCTGAACACTGAAGCTTTCTTT.